The following is a TCR beta chain sequence with its context. Its antigen is unidentified. This sample was taken from a study of response to subunit inactivated influenza vaccine. Whole-study findings and limits: Each seasonal flu vaccination may recruit only limited new T cells, authors suggested.

TCRdb ran MiXCR on the RT-PCR reads and lists one entry per CDR3 protein. The sample has about 650,000 distinct CDR3 sequences, about a sixth seen once. Germline CDR1 reads SGHRS; CDR2 reads YFSETQ. This CDR3 is built from 18 residues. After removal of 4 bases from V and 0 bases from J, the junction contained 6 bases not matched to a gene. The J gene is TRBJ2-4, the V gene TRBV5-1, with TRBD2 matching 14 bases. The sequenced sample was PBMCs from blood, obtained approximately 12 days after vaccination. The sequence came from a man aged 45-60 years who received an inactivated influenza vaccine. The CDR3 sequence: CASSPGTSGRLAKNIQYF. Here the CDR3 DNA reads TGCGCCAGCAGCCCGGGGACTAGCGGGAGATTAGCCAAAAACATTCAGTACTTC.